The present T cell receptor beta chain was sequenced within a study of siplizumab effects on memory and regulatory T cells. General study findings and limits: Mappable CD4+ clones that were alloreactive averaged approximately 70% Treg-derived with siplizumab versus approximately 27% in controls.

TCRdb's table, derived via immunoSEQ multiplex PCR, lists solely in-frame clones and lacks some. The sample comprises some 97,000 clones, approximately 91% of which are singletons, and about 2.6% rests with the top ten. As for this clone: Its antigen remains unidentified.

Looked up from germline, CDR1 is SGHNT and CDR2 is YENEEA. The junction had 8 bases not matched to a gene; V was cut back by 5 bases and J by 7 bases. The CDR3 is 15 amino acids. The source of this sequence is a human donor in good health. Some clones in this sample may be carry-over from other donors' samples. Sequencing used CD4+ T cells sorted from blood. The rearrangement links TRBV11-3 to TRBJ2-1; TRBD1 agrees at 10 bases. CDR3 DNA: TGTGCCAGCAGCCCCCTCGGACAGGGGGTAAATGAGCAGTTCTTC. Its protein is CASSPLGQGVNEQFF. The variable domain in full, with the rest retrieved from reference TRBV11-3 and TRBJ2-1, is EAGVVQSPRYKIIEKKQPVAFWCNPISGHNTLYWYLQNLGQGPELLIRYENEEAVDDSQLPKDRFSAERLKGVDSTLKIQPAELGDSAVYLCASSPLGQGVNEQFFGPGTRLTVL.